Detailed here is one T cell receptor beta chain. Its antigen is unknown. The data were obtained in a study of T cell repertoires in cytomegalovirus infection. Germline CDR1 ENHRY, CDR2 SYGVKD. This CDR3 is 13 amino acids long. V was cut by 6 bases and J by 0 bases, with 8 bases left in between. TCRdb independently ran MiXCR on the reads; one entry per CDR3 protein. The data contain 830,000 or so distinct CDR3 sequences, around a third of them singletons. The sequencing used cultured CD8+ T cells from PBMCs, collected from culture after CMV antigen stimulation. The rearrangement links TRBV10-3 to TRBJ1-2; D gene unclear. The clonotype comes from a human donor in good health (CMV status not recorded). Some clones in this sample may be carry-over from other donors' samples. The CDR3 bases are TGTGCCATCAGGCCGGGAACTAACTATGGCTACACCTTC. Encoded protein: CAIRPGTNYGYTF.